The rows below give T cell receptor beta chains drawn from one sample of a study of response to subunit inactivated influenza vaccine. In TCRdb, the RT-PCR reads were re-called with MiXCR into one record per CDR3 protein. The table records 500,000 or so distinct CDR3 sequences, approximately 16% of them present only once. Sequencing used CD4+ T cells sorted from PBMCs, obtained 23 months after vaccination. The receptors come from a man between 50 and 75 years old who received an inactivated influenza vaccine. Both conserved end residues are part of each CDR3. Fields, in order: clone size, J gene, CDR3 length, V gene, D gene, CDR3 DNA, CDR3 protein. The D gene is left open where the match is weak. Clone size, where shown, is once, few, many, or a class for clones that have expanded.

>few|TRBJ1-2|15|TRBV28|-
TGTGCCAGCAGTTTATCCGGGGGAGGGGAGTATGGCTACACCTTC
CASSLSGGGEYGYTF
>-|TRBJ2-7|16|TRBV20-1|TRBD1
TGCAGTGCTAGAGACCTCGGACAGGGGCGACCCTACGAGCAGTACTTC
CSARDLGQGRPYEQYF
>-|TRBJ2-3|17|TRBV4-2|-
TGTGCCAGCAGCCAAGATTTGCCGGGGTGGGGCACAGATACGCAGTATTTT
CASSQDLPGWGTDTQYF
>-|TRBJ2-7|15|TRBV4-1|TRBD2
TGCGCCAGCAGCCAAGATTCGGGGAGGGCGGACGAGCAGTACTTC
CASSQDSGRADEQYF
>-|TRBJ2-7|13|TRBV5-6|-
TGTGCCAGCAGCTTTAATTCTGCAGTCGAGCAGTACTTC
CASSFNSAVEQYF
>few|TRBJ2-2|14|TRBV7-2|TRBD1
TGTGCCAGCAGCCGGACAGGGATCACCGGGGAGCTGTTTTTT
CASSRTGITGELFF
>many|TRBJ2-2|14|TRBV14|-
TGTGCCAGCAGCCAAAACAGCGACACCGGGGAGCTGTTTTTT
CASSQNSDTGELFF
>-|TRBJ2-2|13|TRBV5-1|-
TGCGCCAGCAGCTTTCTATTAGCCGGGGAGCTGTTTTTT
CASSFLLAGELFF
>-|TRBJ2-2|16|TRBV5-1|-
TGCGCCAGCAGCCCGAGGACGGATCCGGGCACCGGGGAGCTGTTTTTT
CASSPRTDPGTGELFF
>many|TRBJ2-2|14|TRBV5-1|-
TGCGCCAGCAGCCCCCGGACGGACACCGGGGAGCTGTTTTTT
CASSPRTDTGELFF
>-|TRBJ2-2|13|TRBV20-1|-
TGCAGTGCTAGAGATGTGTACACCGGGGAGCTGTTTTTT
CSARDVYTGELFF
>few|TRBJ2-7|18|TRBV28|TRBD2
TGTGCCAGCAGAAGATTAGTCGGGGGGAGGGTAGGGGCCTACGAGCAGTACTTC
CASRRLVGGRVGAYEQYF
>few|TRBJ1-5|12|TRBV20-1|-
TGCAGTGCTAGCCCTCGTGGGCAGCCCCAGCATTTT
CSASPRGQPQHF
>-|TRBJ1-1|14|TRBV29-1|-
TGCAGCGTTCACCCCCAGGGTCAGGGGACTGAAGCTTTCTTT
CSVHPQGQGTEAFF
>few|TRBJ1-4|15|TRBV7-2|-
TGTGCCAGCAGCTTATCCAGGGCCAACTACGAAAAACTGTTTTTT
CASSLSRANYEKLFF
>-|TRBJ2-3|13|TRBV7-9|-
TGTGCCAGCAGCGTAGGGTCCTCAGATACGCAGTATTTT
CASSVGSSDTQYF
>few|TRBJ2-1|16|TRBV5-1|TRBD2
TGCGCCAGCAGCCACACTAGCGGCCCGAACTACAATGAGCAGTTCTTC
CASSHTSGPNYNEQFF
>few|TRBJ1-1|15|TRBV5-5|TRBD1
TGTGCCAGCAGCTTTGGACCGGACAGGGGGTTCGAAGCTTTCTTT
CASSFGPDRGFEAFF
>many|TRBJ2-7|15|TRBV20-1|TRBD2
TGCAGTGCTATTTCTCTAGCGGGAGCTTCCTACGAGCAGTACTTC
CSAISLAGASYEQYF
>-|TRBJ1-1|14|TRBV4-1|TRBD1
TGCGCCAGCAGCCAGGCGGACAGGGAGACTGAAGCTTTCTTT
CASSQADRETEAFF
>-|TRBJ1-2|13|TRBV10-3|-
TGTGCCATCAGCCAGGACCAGGGCTATGGCTACACCTTC
CAISQDQGYGYTF
>-|TRBJ2-2|17|TRBV10-3|TRBD2
TGTGCCATCAGTGAGGGACTAGCGGGGACTCGAGCCGGGGAGCTGTTTTTT
CAISEGLAGTRAGELFF
>many|TRBJ2-7|14|TRBV20-1|-
TGCAGTGCTCCCAGGGACCTTAGCTCCTACGAGCAGTACTTC
CSAPRDLSSYEQYF
>many|TRBJ1-6|14|TRBV5-1|TRBD1
TGCGCCAGCAGCCCGGGACAGTATAATTCACCCCTCCACTTT
CASSPGQYNSPLHF
>few|TRBJ2-2|16|TRBV7-2|-
TGTGCCAGCAGCCTGTCCGGGACTCTGACCACCGGGGAGCTGTTTTTT
CASSLSGTLTTGELFF
>few|TRBJ2-7|14|TRBV29-1|-
TGCAGCGCCTTAGACAGGTCCCGCTCCTACGAGCAGTACTTC
CSALDRSRSYEQYF
>many|TRBJ2-1|16|TRBV4-3|-
TGCGCCAGCAGCCAAGAATTGGCGGACTCCTACAATGAGCAGTTCTTC
CASSQELADSYNEQFF
>many|TRBJ1-2|13|TRBV10-3|TRBD1
TGTGCCATCCGGGATGACAGGGCTTCCGGCTACACCTTC
CAIRDDRASGYTF
>few|TRBJ1-5|13|TRBV5-6|TRBD1
TGTGCCAGCAGCAGGGACAGGGCTACGCCCCAGCATTTT
CASSRDRATPQHF
>-|TRBJ2-7|14|TRBV4-2|TRBD2
TGTGCCGCTGGGTCTAGCGGGGCCTCCTACGAGCAGTACTTC
CAAGSSGASYEQYF
>few|TRBJ2-7|12|TRBV10-3|-
TGTGCCATCAGTGACGCCTCCTACGAGCAGTACTTC
CAISDASYEQYF
>-|TRBJ2-3|19|TRBV4-3|TRBD2
TGCGCCAGCAGCCTCCCTCTGCGGGAGGGCCGGGTTTGCACAGATACGCAGTATTTT
CASSLPLREGRVCTDTQYF
>few|TRBJ1-6|14|TRBV6-1|TRBD1
TGTGCCAGCAGTCGGACAGGGGCACGTTCACCCCTCCACTTT
CASSRTGARSPLHF
>few|TRBJ2-7|15|TRBV7-9|-
TGTGCCAGCAGCTTAGTTATCGGGGATGGATACGAGCAGTACTTC
CASSLVIGDGYEQYF
>-|TRBJ1-2|12|TRBV10-3|-
TGTGCCATCAGCCCTGGGGACTATGGCTACACCTTC
CAISPGDYGYTF
>-|TRBJ1-5|13|TRBV6-2/TRBV6-3|-
TGTGCCATTAGGGGCCTGGGCAATCAGCCCCAGCATTTT
CAIRGLGNQPQHF
>few|TRBJ2-5|15|TRBV5-1|TRBD2
TGCGCCAGCAGCCCGGTGACTAGCGGGAAAGAGACCCAGTACTTC
CASSPVTSGKETQYF
>few|TRBJ2-6|15|TRBV6-1|-
TGTGCCAGCACTCGGACCCGGTCTGGGGCCAACGTCCTGACTTTC
CASTRTRSGANVLTF
>many|TRBJ1-2|13|TRBV28|TRBD1
TGTGCCAGCAGCCCTGGGACAGTATATGGCTACACCTTC
CASSPGTVYGYTF
>-|TRBJ1-4|15|TRBV4-1|TRBD1
TGCGCCAGCAGCCATCGACAGGGAGGGGACGAAAAACTGTTTTTT
CASSHRQGGDEKLFF
>-|TRBJ2-7|14|TRBV3-1|-
TGTGCCAGCAGCCAAGACCCCAGGGTCGGCGAGCAGTACTTC
CASSQDPRVGEQYF
>few|TRBJ1-6|13|TRBV6-1|-
TGTGCCAGCAGCCGGGACGGCCTAACGGCCCTCCACTTT
CASSRDGLTALHF
>-|TRBJ2-7|15|TRBV29-1|TRBD2
TGCAGCGTTGAAACTAGCGGGAGAAATATTAACGAGCAGTACTTC
CSVETSGRNINEQYF
>few|TRBJ2-5|15|TRBV4-1|TRBD1
TGCGCCAGCAGCCACTTCGGGACAGGGGTGGAGACCCAGTACTTC
CASSHFGTGVETQYF
>few|TRBJ2-7|13|TRBV11-2|-
TGTGCCAGCAGCCCAAGTCATAACACCGAGCAGTACTTC
CASSPSHNTEQYF
>few|TRBJ2-7|15|TRBV7-2|TRBD1
TGTGCCAGCAGTTCCGGGACAGTATTTTCCTACGAGCAGTACTTC
CASSSGTVFSYEQYF
>few|TRBJ1-4|15|TRBV28|-
TGTGCCAGCAGTTTCCCGACAGGATATAATGAAAAACTGTTTTTT
CASSFPTGYNEKLFF
>-|TRBJ2-7|16|TRBV5-5|-
TGTCCCAGCAGCTTGGTAGGCGGGCGGGCTAACTACGAGCAGTACTTC
CPSSLVGGRANYEQYF
>many|TRBJ2-1|14|TRBV4-2|-
TGTGCCAGCAGCCAAGGGGGGCGGTACAATGAGCAGTTCTTC
CASSQGGRYNEQFF
>few|TRBJ1-4|14|TRBV12-3/TRBV12-4|TRBD1
TGTGCCAGCAGGAACCGGGACAGCGGTGAAAAACTGTTTTTT
CASRNRDSGEKLFF
>-|TRBJ2-7|13|TRBV3-1|TRBD2
TGTGCCAGCAGCCAAGACGGGGGGACGACTCTGTACTTC
CASSQDGGTTLYF
>-|TRBJ2-7|17|TRBV28|TRBD1
TGTGCCAGCAGTTCGCGGTGGGACAGGGAGGGCTCCTACGAGCAGTACTTC
CASSSRWDREGSYEQYF
>many|TRBJ2-7|15|TRBV29-1|TRBD2
TGCAGCGTTCAAGGGACTAGCGGGGGAGCCTACGAGCAGTACTTC
CSVQGTSGGAYEQYF
>few|TRBJ1-6|13|TRBV14|-
TGTGCCAGCAGCCTCCAGGGGACCTCACCCCTCCACTTT
CASSLQGTSPLHF
>few|TRBJ1-2|12|TRBV18|-
TGTGCCAGCTCACCACGTCGGAACGGCTACACCTTC
CASSPRRNGYTF
>-|TRBJ2-1|18|TRBV28|-
TGTGCCAGCAGTTTATCCCCCTTCCTTGGTAGCTCCTACAATGAGCAGTTCTTC
CASSLSPFLGSSYNEQFF
>-|TRBJ2-7|16|TRBV20-1|TRBD1
TGCAGTGCACTCCTCAGGGGATTGGGACAGGGCTACGAGCAGTACTTC
CSALLRGLGQGYEQYF
>-|TRBJ2-3|16|TRBV2|TRBD1
TGTGCCAGCACCTTCGACAGGGCCCTCAGCACAGATACGCAGTATTTT
CASTFDRALSTDTQYF
>few|TRBJ1-3|16|TRBV9|-
TGTGCCAGCAGCGCAAACGGACAACCACGAGGAAACACCATATATTTT
CASSANGQPRGNTIYF
>-|TRBJ2-1|15|TRBV7-3|-
TGTGCCAGCAGCTTTGACGCTAGCTCCTACAATGAGCAGTTCTTC
CASSFDASSYNEQFF